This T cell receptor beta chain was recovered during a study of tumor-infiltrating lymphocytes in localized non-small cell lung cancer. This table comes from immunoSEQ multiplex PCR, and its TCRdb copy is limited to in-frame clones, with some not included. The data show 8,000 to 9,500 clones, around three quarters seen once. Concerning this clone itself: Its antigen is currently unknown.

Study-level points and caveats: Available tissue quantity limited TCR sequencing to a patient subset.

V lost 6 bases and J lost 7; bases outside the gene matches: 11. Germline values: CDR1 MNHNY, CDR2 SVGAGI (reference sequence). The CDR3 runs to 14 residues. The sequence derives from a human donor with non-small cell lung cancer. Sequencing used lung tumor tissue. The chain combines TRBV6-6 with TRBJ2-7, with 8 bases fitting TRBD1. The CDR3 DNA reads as TGTGCCAGCAGCGATGGGCAGGGGGCGCGGGAGCAGTACTTC. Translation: CASSDGQGAREQYF.